The clone carrying this T cell receptor beta chain has only a few counts. Its antigen is unidentified. This specimen comes from a study of identical twins. Overall study results and limits: Zero-insertion results could be subject to partial confounding by invariant MAIT and iNKT cells.

TCRdb called the 5' RACE reads again in MiXCR, with one record for every CDR3 protein. Of 300,000 to 350,000 distinct CDR3 sequences listed, 12% are singletons. The V gene's germline CDR1 is SGHVS and CDR2 FNYEAQ. CDR3 length: 16 amino acids. Deletions cut 0 bases from V and 0 bases from J, with 11 bases between. The sample was also reused in another study, on yellow fever vaccine responses in identical twins.

The chain couples TRBV7-6 to TRBJ2-5; D not certain. Sequenced: CD8+ T cells sorted from blood. The receptor was derived from a woman aged 18-30 years in good health. The chain's CDR3 is CASSLALPRDQETQYF. CDR3 nucleotides: TGTGCCAGCAGCTTAGCGCTGCCCCGCGACCAAGAGACCCAGTACTTC.